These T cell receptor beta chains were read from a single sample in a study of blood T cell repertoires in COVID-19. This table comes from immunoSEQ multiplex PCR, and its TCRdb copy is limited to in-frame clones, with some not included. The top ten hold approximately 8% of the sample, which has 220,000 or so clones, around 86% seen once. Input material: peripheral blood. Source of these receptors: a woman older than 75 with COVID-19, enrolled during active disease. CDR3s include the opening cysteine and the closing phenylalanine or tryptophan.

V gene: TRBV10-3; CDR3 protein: CAIRATGGDTQYF
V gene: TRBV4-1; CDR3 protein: CASSQPWGTGWTEAFF
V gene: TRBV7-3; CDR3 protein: CASSPREGDEAFF
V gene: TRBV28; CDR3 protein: CASSNSGSSGANVLTF
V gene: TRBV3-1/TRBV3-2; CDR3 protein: CASSRPRTSGAYEQYF
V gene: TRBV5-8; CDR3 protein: CASSDGPGQGRTSTDTQYF
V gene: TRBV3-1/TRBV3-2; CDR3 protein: CASDYLDRGEAGVIDEQFF
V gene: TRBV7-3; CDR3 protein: CAGNGQGAYEQYF
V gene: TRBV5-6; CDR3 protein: CASSLAPIWSTNTEAFF
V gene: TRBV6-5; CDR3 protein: CASQPGLAAVGELFF
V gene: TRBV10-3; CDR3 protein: CAISGRENSYEQYF
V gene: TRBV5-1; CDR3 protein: CASSLGGQANTEAFF
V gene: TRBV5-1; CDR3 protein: CASSPDGTGNTEAFF
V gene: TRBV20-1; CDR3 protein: CSVKLATQFF
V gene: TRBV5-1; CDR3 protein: CASSLGGDRALVEQYF
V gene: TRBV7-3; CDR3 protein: CASSSGLASKQYF
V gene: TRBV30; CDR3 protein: CAWTRDRADEKLFF
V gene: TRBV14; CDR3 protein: CASSRGGVNTGELFF
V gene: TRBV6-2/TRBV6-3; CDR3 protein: CASSPNRGANTEAFF
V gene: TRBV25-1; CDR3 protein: CATSRNTEAFF
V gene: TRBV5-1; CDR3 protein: CASSLVGGQMETQYF
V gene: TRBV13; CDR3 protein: CASRGPGQGSYEQYF
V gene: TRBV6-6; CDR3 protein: CASSYPGGNEKLFF
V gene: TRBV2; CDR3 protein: CASSLARESGANVLTF
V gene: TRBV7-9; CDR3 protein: CASNRVTTSYNEQFF
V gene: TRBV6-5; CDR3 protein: CASRRRQATNEKLFF
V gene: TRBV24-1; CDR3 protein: CATSGQGNQPQHF
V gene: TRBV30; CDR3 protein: CAWSKQGGYTF
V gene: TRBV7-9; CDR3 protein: CASTLLSTDTQYF
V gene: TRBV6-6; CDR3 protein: CASSFSTGVVYEQYF
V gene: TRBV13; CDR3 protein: CASSATVRAAQYF
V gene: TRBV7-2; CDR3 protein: CASSGTSGRLYNEQFF
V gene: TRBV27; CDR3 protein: CASSSGQGNSPLHF
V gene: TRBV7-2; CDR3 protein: CASSLAVSGNTIYF
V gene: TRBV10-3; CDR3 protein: CAIRAYNSPLHF
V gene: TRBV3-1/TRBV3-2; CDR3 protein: CASSQGGRGGTEAFF
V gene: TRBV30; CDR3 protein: CAWKTSGSNTGELFF